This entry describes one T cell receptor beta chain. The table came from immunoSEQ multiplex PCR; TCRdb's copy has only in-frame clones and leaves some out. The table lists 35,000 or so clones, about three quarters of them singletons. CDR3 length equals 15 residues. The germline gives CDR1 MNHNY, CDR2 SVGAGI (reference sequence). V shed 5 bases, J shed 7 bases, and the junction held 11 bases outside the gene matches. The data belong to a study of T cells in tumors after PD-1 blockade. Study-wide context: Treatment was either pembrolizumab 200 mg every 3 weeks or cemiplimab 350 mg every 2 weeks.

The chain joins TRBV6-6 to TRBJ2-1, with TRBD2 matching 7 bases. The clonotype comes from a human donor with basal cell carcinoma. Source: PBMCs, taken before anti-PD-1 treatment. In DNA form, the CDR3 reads TGTGCCAGCAGTCCTTCTAGCGGACTTACAAATGAGCAGTTCTTC. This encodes CASSPSSGLTNEQFF.